This T cell receptor (beta chain) appears in the sequencing data of a study of cytomegalovirus exposure and HLA in healthy donors (TCRdb year 2017). About the investigation overall: According to an earlier analysis of 587 of the donors, about 190 million T cells yielded 117 million unique TCR beta sequences and 276 Gb of sequence data. On average, about 200,000 unique TCR beta nucleotide sequences were sequenced per donor among about 400 genotyped donors of the cohort, with 15% to 20% of those sequences being non-productive. The aim of the study was to test whether cataloging public T cell receptors could identify signatures of past pathogen exposure. High-throughput TCR immunosequencing, statistical association of individual TCRs with disease status, and machine learning were combined to predict cytomegalovirus infection status. Along with the approximately 670-subject first cohort, a separate validation cohort of over a hundred different subjects was used. An earlier analysis of fewer than 750 of the donors used high-throughput TCR beta sequencing to judge whether each TCR beta V gene segment behaved as functional or pseudogenic. A later genetic analysis used genome-wide SNP genotypes for about 65% of the roughly 670 donors, treating that subset as a discovery cohort. Class I and class II HLA loci were covered by the typing at four-digit resolution. The study used immunosequencing to profile the T cell repertoires of approximately 690 subjects and linked those repertoires to cytomegalovirus serostatus. Several DR-DQ haplotypes were treated as single units for association and clustering because of strong linkage in the cohort. In a later analysis, previously published TCR beta repertoires from 600 to 850 donors were re-analyzed and high-resolution HLA genotyping was added so that TCR occurrence patterns could be studied. The later analysis used no new phenotypic data to find candidate immune exposures, relying instead on TCR beta sequences and their occurrence across donors. All discovery cohort repertoires had been generated on a single sequencing platform. An early release that covered about 640 HLA-typed donors contained around 300 gigabases of sequencing data and 80 million or so unique TCR sequences. Donor age, sex, ethnicity and CMV serostatus were compiled together with the repertoire data. Typing coverage varied by locus: about 620-630 donors for A, B, C, DRB1 and DQB1; more than 500 for DQA1; more than 600 for DPA1; roughly 450 for DPB1. Among the roughly 400 genotyped donors, around 81% belonged to the genetic ancestry cluster associated with self-reported Caucasian donors.

Libraries were made using the immunoSEQ multiplex PCR assay. For the multiplex PCR, a mixture combining 60 forward primers for TCR Vbeta segments and 13 reverse primers for TCR Jbeta segments was used. The CDR3 region of rearranged TCR beta genes was amplified from genomic DNA by a multiplex PCR assay. On the Illumina HiSeq System, the amplified TCR beta libraries were sequenced as 87-base-pair reads. Per the original workflow: In a later analysis, some 80 million unique TCR beta chains were counted across the approximately 640 repertoires, and approximately 11 million of these chains were shared by at least two donors. To remove PCR and sequencing errors, raw reads were error-corrected and collapsed into unique sequences using a nearest-neighbor algorithm that merged closely related sequences. To assign V, D and J gene segments, CDR3 sequences were aligned to IMGT reference sequences. Each retained sequence needed at least a six-nucleotide match to both a V gene segment and a J gene segment. Rearrangements were classified as productive when the CDR3 lacked stop codons and remained in frame with V and J, and all other rearrangements were classified as non-productive. CDR3 was defined by IMGT convention, running from the second conserved V-encoded cysteine to the conserved J-encoded phenylalanine. The earlier analysis of 587 of the donors excluded sequences that lacked an unambiguous match to a single V gene segment. An earlier analysis of about 600 of the donors called V segments functional above 56.7% productive rearrangements and segregating when the between-donor standard deviation exceeded 5%. A statistical classification framework was built for diagnosing cytomegalovirus status from the catalog of TCR beta chain sequences. A later analysis assigned V and J genes by comparing TCR nucleotide sequences with IMGT/GENE-DB human TR gene sequences. A later analysis assigned CDR3 sequences and most-parsimonious VDJ recombination scenarios with the TCRdist pipeline. A later analysis defined each TCR beta chain by its CDR3 amino acid sequence plus V-gene family, and excluded reads lacking a unique V-gene family. To address suspected cross-contamination and a sequencing artifact, a later analysis removed roughly 580 highly shared, low-generation-probability nucleotide sequences. A later analysis calculated a clonal expansion index for each public chain from normalized within-repertoire ranks of inferred template counts. In a later analysis, generation probabilities were computed with a VDJ recombination model fitted to out-of-frame rearrangements, and the resulting probabilities were checked against IGoR. A later analysis scored TCR-TCR, TCR-HLA and TCR-CMV co-occurrence with hypergeometric tests, applying a repertoire-size bias correction to TCR pairs. To estimate false discovery rates, a later analysis permuted the HLA or CMV assignments 20 times. In a later analysis, co-occurring TCRs were grouped using DBSCAN, and TCRdist sequence similarity was added for clustering within HLA-allele-positive subsets. For co-occurrence clustering, repertoires with fewer than 30,000 or more than 120,000 public chains were excluded, along with five repertoires with anomalous nucleotide sharing. Entries here come from immuneACCESS through TCRdb and include only in-frame sequences with V and J called. Some clones fail to appear in such tables; in the studies checked, an unresolved V gene covers under half of the shortfall, and the cause of the remainder is unknown. For V, J and clone size, that table is used; D and trimming come from the DNA. Within this sample are about 82,000 clones, with 70% to 75% of them counted one time only. The ten most abundant clones make up 6.2% of the sample.

This clone was detected a few times. Its binding antigen is unknown. No base-level quality is on record; no much larger clone is a single base apart. The CDR3, from cysteine to phenylalanine, totals 16 residues. Of all the DNA, just the CDR3 is kept, 48 bases in frame from base 1. The germline V gene specifies SNHLY as CDR1 and FYNNEI as CDR2. The junction carries 21 bases between V and J, which are trimmed by 5 bases and 4 bases respectively. General findings and caveats noted by the study authors: V-gene and J-gene trimming of TCR beta chains was associated with a missense DCLRE1C variant in a later genetic analysis, and the association was replicated in an independent cohort. In an earlier analysis of approximately 590 of the donors, most TCR beta V segments appeared in productive rearrangements about 87% or about 30% of the time, broadly matching IMGT annotations. It was suggested by the authors that the approach could potentially be generalized to other disease states and immunological phenotypes. The only immune exposure information available for the cohort was CMV serostatus. In a later analysis, most CMV-associated TCR beta chains were found to appear HLA-restricted, with HLA associations seemingly driven largely by CMV exposure. Three of the identified cytomegalovirus-associated TCR beta chains were confirmed in vitro to be specific for cytomegalovirus antigens. The classifier was reported to diagnose cytomegalovirus status with high specificity and sensitivity in both the original and validation cohorts. Correlated functional status among segregating V segments might be attributable to linkage disequilibrium, but an unknown experimental factor could not be ruled out. A cluster of highly shared sequence variants was judged likely to be a technical artifact of the sequencing pipeline. In a later analysis, about 17,000 TCR beta sequences were associated with specific HLA alleles at a false discovery rate of 0.05. A further reported finding was that TCR beta sequences accurately predicted the HLA-A and HLA-B alleles for most subjects in the first cohort. Assigning TCR associations to individual alleles was difficult when HLA alleles, especially DR and DQ, strongly co-occurred. Because some donors lacked HLA typing at each locus, the association tests relied only on the typed subset. According to a later analysis, TCR association rates differed among HLA loci, with DRB1 alleles showing the most associated TCRs and HLA-C alleles showing the fewest. According to a later analysis, parvovirus B19, influenza, CMV and Epstein-Barr virus appeared linked to several top co-occurrence clusters. Most TCR sequences were observed very rarely across donors, whereas some public TCRs were present in many individuals. Because the 87-base-pair reads could not distinguish some IMGT-functional V segments, including TRBV6-2 and TRBV6-3, those segments were excluded. Because counts were too low, about 15 rarely observed V segments, including chromosome 9 orphons, were left out of the earlier analysis of some 600 of the donors. Only TCR beta chains were sequenced in this cohort, and the absence of alpha or paired-chain data limited detectable features. Sequencing depth was assumed to be roughly uniform across donors in the presence/absence analyses, though that assumption may not hold. A total of fewer than 200 TCR beta chains were listed by the study as associated with cytomegalovirus. A later genetic analysis reported fewer N-insertions in productive TCRs among donors in an Asian-associated ancestry cluster than the roughly 720-donor mean. In a later analysis, HLA-associated TCR beta chains showed more clonal expansion and lower generation probabilities than non-associated chains that were equally common.

The cohort consisted of 600 to 750 healthy bone marrow donors. At the time of sampling, all cohort members were nominally healthy, though unrecorded immune exposures were likely present. The donor was CMV seropositive and belonged to the group of 270 or so seropositive cohort members. Every donor gave a peripheral blood sample, and the peripheral blood mononuclear cells from that sample were used for TCR beta sequencing. Genomic DNA was extracted from the blood cell samples with the Qiagen DNeasy Blood Extraction Kit. The sample consisted of PBMCs. The chain joins TRBV2 to TRBJ2-7; possibly the D gene is TRBD2, per 6 matching bases. The origin of this receptor is a woman between 50 and 59 years old in good health and CMV-seropositive. The DNA is TGTGCCAGCAGTCACACCCAACCTAGCGTCCCTTACGAGCAGTACTTC. This codes for CASSHTQPSVPYEQYF.